These 3 T cell receptor beta chains were sequenced from one sample in a study of cytomegalovirus exposure and HLA in healthy donors. The PCR was carried out with 60 Vbeta primers and 13 Jbeta primers. Here immunoSEQ multiplex PCR was the method, and the copy in TCRdb shows in-frame clones only, minus some. Among roughly 120,000 clones, around 75% were seen once, and the ten largest hold 4.8%. Sequencing was carried out using PBMCs. All receptors derive from a man aged 55 to 70 in good health and CMV-seropositive.

Only a few counts were recorded for this clone. The gene calls are TRBV25-1 and TRBJ2-1; D perhaps matches TRBD2 (7 bases). V was cut by 7 bases and J by 1 base, with 11 bases left in between. The germline CDR1 and CDR2 sequences are MGHDK and SYGVNS. The length of the CDR3 is 14 residues. CDR3 residues: CASIGGVSYNEQFF. CDR3 nucleotides: TGTGCCAGCATAGGGGGGGTGTCCTACAATGAGCAGTTCTTC.

V usage is TRBV6-5 and J usage is TRBJ2-3; D gene unclear. Trimming pared 8 bases from V and 0 bases from J, leaving 15 bases between. The length of the CDR3 is 15 residues. CDR1 is MNHEY, CDR2 SVGAGI, per germline. In nucleotides, the CDR3 is TGTGCCAGCTCCCGGCGGAGACCTAGCACAGATACGCAGTATTTT. Protein product: CASSRRRPSTDTQYF.

The CDR3 region has the DNA TGTGCCTGGAGGGGCAGCCAGAATTCACCCCTCCACTTT. It codes for CAWRGSQNSPLHF. The chain couples TRBV30 to TRBJ1-6; D gene ambiguous. The CDR3 runs to 13 residues. V shed 3 bases and J shed 7 bases, with 10 bases lying between them. Germline-derived CDR1 and CDR2 are GTSNPN and SVGIG (reference sequence).